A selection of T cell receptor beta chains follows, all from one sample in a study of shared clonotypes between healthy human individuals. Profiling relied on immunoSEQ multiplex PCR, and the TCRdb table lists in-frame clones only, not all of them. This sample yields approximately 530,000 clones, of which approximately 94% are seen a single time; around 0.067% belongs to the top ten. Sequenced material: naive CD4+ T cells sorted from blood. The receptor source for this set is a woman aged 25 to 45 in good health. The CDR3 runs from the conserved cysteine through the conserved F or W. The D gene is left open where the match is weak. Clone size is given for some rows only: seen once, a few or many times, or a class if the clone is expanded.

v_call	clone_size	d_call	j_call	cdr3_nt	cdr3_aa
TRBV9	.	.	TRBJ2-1	TGTGCCAGCAGCGTACCCCCCGGTGAGCAGTTCTTC	CASSVPPGEQFF
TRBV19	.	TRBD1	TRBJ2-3	TGTGCCAGTAGAATCGGTTCGGGGCAGGGGGCTTTGACAGATACGCAGTATTTT	CASRIGSGQGALTDTQYF
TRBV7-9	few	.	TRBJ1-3	TGTGCCAGCAAGCCCGGGGGGAAAGGAAACACCATATATTTT	CASKPGGKGNTIYF
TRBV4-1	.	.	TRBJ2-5	TGCGCCAGCAGCCAGAGGACGGAGGGGCGAGAGACCCAGTACTTC	CASSQRTEGRETQYF
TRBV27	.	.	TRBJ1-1	TGTGCCAGCAGTTTTTCTGGGGCCGTGAACACTGAAGCTTTCTTT	CASSFSGAVNTEAFF
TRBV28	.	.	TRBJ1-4	TGTGCCAGCAGGTCCCGGGTTGGAGAAAAACTGTTTTTT	CASRSRVGEKLFF
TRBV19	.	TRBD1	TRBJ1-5	TGTGCCAGTAGTATAGGGGTCTTACGACAGGGACATCAGCCCCAGCATTTT	CASSIGVLRQGHQPQHF
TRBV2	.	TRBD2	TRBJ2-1	TGTGCCAGCAGCGCGACTAGCGGGATCTACAATGAGCAGTTCTTC	CASSATSGIYNEQFF
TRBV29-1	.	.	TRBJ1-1	TGCAGCGTTCTTGAGGGACTTATGAACACTGAAGCTTTCTTT	CSVLEGLMNTEAFF
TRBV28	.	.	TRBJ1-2	TGTGCCAGCAGTTCAGGGGACAAGATATATGGCTACACCTTC	CASSSGDKIYGYTF
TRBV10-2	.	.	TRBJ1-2	TGCGCCAGCAGTGAGCATGGAAGGACTAACTATGGCTACACCTTC	CASSEHGRTNYGYTF
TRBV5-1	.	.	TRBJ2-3	TGCGCCAGCAGCTTGGCCCACAGCGTAAGCACAGATACGCAGTATTTT	CASSLAHSVSTDTQYF
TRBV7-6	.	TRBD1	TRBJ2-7	TGTGCCAGCAGCTTCGGGACAGATTCCTACGAGCAGTACTTC	CASSFGTDSYEQYF
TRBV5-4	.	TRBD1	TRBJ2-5	TGTGCCAGCAGCTATCAGACAGGGGGTGGTAGTGAGACCCAGTACTTC	CASSYQTGGGSETQYF
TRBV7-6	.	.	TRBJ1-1	TGTGCCAGCAGCTTAGCCGCGGGTTCCGCTGAAGCTTTCTTT	CASSLAAGSAEAFF
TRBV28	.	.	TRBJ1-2	TGTGCCAGCAGTCCCGGGACGGACTATGGCTACACCTTC	CASSPGTDYGYTF
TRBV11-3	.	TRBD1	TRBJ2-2	TGTGCCAGCAGCATAGCCCGACAGGGCCTGGGCACCGGGGAGCTGTTTTTT	CASSIARQGLGTGELFF
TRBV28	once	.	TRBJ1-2	TGTGCCAGCAGTTTTGGGGACCTTTCCTATGGCTACACCTTC	CASSFGDLSYGYTF
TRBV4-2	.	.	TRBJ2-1	TGTGCCAGCAGCCCGACCAGCGACTTCTACAATGAGCAGTTCTTC	CASSPTSDFYNEQFF
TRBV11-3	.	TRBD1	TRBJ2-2	TGTGCCAGCAGCCGGGACAGGGGGCGTCACACCGGGGAGCTGTTTTTT	CASSRDRGRHTGELFF
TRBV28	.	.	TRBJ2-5	TGTGCCAGCAGGACGGGGTCCCAAGAGACCCAGTACTTC	CASRTGSQETQYF
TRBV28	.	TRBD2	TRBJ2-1	TGTGCCAGCGGTCGACTAGCGGGGGCCTACAATGAGCAGTTCTTC	CASGRLAGAYNEQFF
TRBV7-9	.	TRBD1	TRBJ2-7	TGTGCCAGCAGCTCCCTCAGGGGGCCGAAGCGGGAGCAGTACTTC	CASSSLRGPKREQYF
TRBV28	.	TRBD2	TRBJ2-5	TGTGCCAGCAGCCTAGCTAGCGGAGTAGGGCAAGAGACCCAGTACTTC	CASSLASGVGQETQYF
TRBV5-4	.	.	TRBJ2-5	TGTGCCAGCAGCTTGTCTTCGCAACAAGAGACCCAGTACTTC	CASSLSSQQETQYF
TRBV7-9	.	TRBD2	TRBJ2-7	TGTGCCGCGGGGACGGGACTAGCGGGAGACGAGCAGTACTTC	CAAGTGLAGDEQYF
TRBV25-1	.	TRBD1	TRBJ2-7	TGTGCCAGCAGCACGGGACAGGGGTACGAGCAGTACTTC	CASSTGQGYEQYF
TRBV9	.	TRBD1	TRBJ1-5	TGTGCCAGCAGCCCCGTTCGGGACAGAGGCAATCAGCCCCAGCATTTT	CASSPVRDRGNQPQHF
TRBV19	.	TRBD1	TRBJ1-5	TGTGCCAGTAGTATAGTTCTAGGGACAGACCGCTGCCCCCAGCATTTT	CASSIVLGTDRCPQHF
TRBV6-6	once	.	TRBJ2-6	TGTGCCAGCAGGTCTGGGGCCAACGTCCTGACTTTC	CASRSGANVLTF
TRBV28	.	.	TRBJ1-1	TGTGCCAGTCAGGGTTCGGGAAGTGAAGCTTTCTTT	CASQGSGSEAFF
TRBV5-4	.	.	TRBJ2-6	TGTGCCAGCAGCCCAGGGTTTGGGGCCAACGTCCTGACTTTC	CASSPGFGANVLTF
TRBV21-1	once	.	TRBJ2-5	TGTGCCAGCAAGGTGGGCGGGAGGGCAGAGACCCAGTACTTC	CASKVGGRAETQYF
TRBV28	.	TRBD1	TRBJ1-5	TGTGCCAGCAGTTTCGGACAGGGAAGGAGTCAGCCCCAGCATTTT	CASSFGQGRSQPQHF
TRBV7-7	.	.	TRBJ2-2	TGTGCCAGCAGCCCTAGGGAGGGGGAGCTGTTTTTT	CASSPREGELFF